This T cell receptor (beta chain) appears in the sequencing data of a study of T cells in Graves' hyperthyroidism and ophthalmopathy. The overall study: Peripheral blood was collected at initial diagnosis, before any treatment. Study-level results: Before onset, ophthalmopathy was predicted by the model a median around 6 months earlier. Most thyroid clonotypes expanded above 0.001 were also detected in blood.

The V and J ends lost 1 base and 9 bases, in that order; junction bases with no gene match: 14. CDR1 and CDR2 from the germline V gene are MNHEY and SMNVEV (reference sequence). This CDR3 is built from 18 residues. Amplification targeted TCR beta CDR3 regions from RNA transcripts. First-round RT-PCR with HTBI primers amplified the TCR CDR3 region. One entry per CDR3 protein, called by TCRdb with MiXCR from the multiplex PCR reads. The sample includes about 260,000 distinct CDR3 sequences, around 25% seen only once; the top ten take more than 25%. There are many counts of this clonotype. Its antigen is as yet unknown.

The chain carries TRBV27 and TRBJ1-5; 11 bases agree with TRBD1. The receptor was derived from a man aged 35-49 years with Graves' hyperthyroidism that later progressed to Graves' ophthalmopathy. Sequenced input: blood. The CDR3 loop is CASSLLAAGTGGTRPQHF. Written as DNA, the CDR3 is TGTGCCAGCAGTTTATTGGCGGCCGGGACAGGGGGGACTCGGCCCCAGCATTTT.